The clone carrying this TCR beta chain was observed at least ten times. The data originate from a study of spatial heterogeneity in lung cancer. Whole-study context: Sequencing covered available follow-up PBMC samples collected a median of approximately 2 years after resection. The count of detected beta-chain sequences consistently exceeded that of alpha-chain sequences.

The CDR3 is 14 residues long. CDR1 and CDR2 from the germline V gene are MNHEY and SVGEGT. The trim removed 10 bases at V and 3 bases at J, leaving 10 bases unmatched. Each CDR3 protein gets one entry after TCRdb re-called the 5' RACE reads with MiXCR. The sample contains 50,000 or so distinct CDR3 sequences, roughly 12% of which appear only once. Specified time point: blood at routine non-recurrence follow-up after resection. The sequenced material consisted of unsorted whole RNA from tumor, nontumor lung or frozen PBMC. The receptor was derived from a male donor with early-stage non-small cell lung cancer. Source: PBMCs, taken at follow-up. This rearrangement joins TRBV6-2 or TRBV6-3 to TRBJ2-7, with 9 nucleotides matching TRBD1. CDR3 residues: CAILQGAKIYEQYF. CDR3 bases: TGTGCCATCCTACAGGGGGCCAAGATCTACGAGCAGTACTTC.